This entry describes one TCR beta chain. The repertoire was sequenced with immunoSEQ multiplex PCR; TCRdb's copy has only in-frame clones and lacks some. Counted here are roughly 40,000 clones, about 89% occurring once; the ten biggest clones make up less than 0.7%. This sample is part of a study of T cell changes during pregnancy in multiple sclerosis. The CDR3 contains 16 residues. Germline V gene sequence: CDR1 MDHEN, CDR2 SYDVKM. Trimming at V came to 4 bases and at J to 3 bases, leaving 6 bases not matched to a gene. The specimen was CD4+ T cells from peripheral blood mononuclear cells, collected in the first trimester of pregnancy. The V and J genes are TRBV28 and TRBJ2-2, with TRBD2 matching over 9 bases. This TCR derives from a female donor with multiple sclerosis, enrolled in a pregnancy study. CDR3 DNA: TGTGCCAGCAGTTCCATAGCGGGAGCGGACACCGGGGAGCTGTTTTTT. It translates to CASSSIAGADTGELFF. The full variable domain, rest sourced from reference TRBV28 and TRBJ2-2, is DVKVTQSSRYLVKRTGEKVFLECVQDMDHENMFWYRQDPGLGLRLIYFSYDVKMKEKGDIPEGYSVSREKKERFSLILESASTNQTSMYLCASSSIAGADTGELFFGEGSRLTVL.